This T cell receptor (beta chain) came from a study of OX40 agonist ivuxolimab in advanced cancers. Study-level information: The study treated patients with ivuxolimab, an agonistic anti-OX40 (CD134) antibody. Earlier anti-PD-1, anti-PD-L1 or anti-CTLA-4 therapy was permitted; about 44% had received some. General study findings and limits: By week 6 at 0.1 to 3.0 mg/kg, blood CD4+ and CD8+ T cells had expanded clonally.

TCRdb's copy holds only in-frame clones and misses some; the assay was immunoSEQ multiplex PCR. Found here are 74,000 or so clones, approximately 92% of them singletons; the top ten hold less than 0.35%. In regard to this clone: Its antigen remains unknown.

Sequenced here: CD4+ or CD8+ T cells sorted from blood, sampled in a trial of the OX40 agonist ivuxolimab. The sequence derives from an adult with an advanced solid tumor such as melanoma, head and neck, liver or kidney cancer.

CDR3 in DNA: TGTGCCAGCAGTGGAGGGACCTCTTTGAGGAATTTGGGGAATTCACCCCTCCACTTT. Its protein is CASSGGTSLRNLGNSPLHF. The J gene is TRBJ1-6, the V gene TRBV6-1, with D possibly being TRBD1 (5 bases). Germline V gene data show CDR1 as MNHNS and CDR2 as SASEGT. This CDR3 is built from 19 residues. V gave up 4 bases and J gave up 7 bases, with 26 bases separating them.